This T cell receptor (beta chain) came from a study of PD-1 blockade in classical Hodgkin lymphoma. Findings of the study overall: The authors have not defined what causes the repertoire differences, possibly disease activity or prior therapy.

The CDR3 covers 15 residues. CDR1 is MNHNS and CDR2 is SASEGT in the germline V gene. V was pared by 6 bases and J by 2 bases, with 4 bases of the junction left unmatched. Time point in this sample: cycle 4 day 1 (C4D1), after six to seven weeks of nivolumab. Every patient experienced relapse after autologous stem cell transplantation, and brentuximab vedotin exposure varied. TCRdb keeps only in-frame clones here, not all; method: immunoSEQ multiplex PCR. This table holds tens of thousands of clones, more than 75% found once. For this clone: Its cognate antigen is unknown.

This specimen was peripheral blood mononuclear cells (PBMCs), taken before the fourth cycle of nivolumab. The clonotype originates from a human donor with classical Hodgkin lymphoma. The V call is TRBV6-1, the J call TRBJ2-3; 11 bases align to TRBD2. CDR3 sequence: CASRGLADYTDTQYF. In nucleotides, the CDR3 is TGTGCCAGCAGGGGACTAGCGGACTACACAGATACGCAGTATTTT.